This T cell receptor beta chain was obtained from a study of T cell changes during pregnancy in multiple sclerosis. V was cut by 7 bases and J by 4 bases, with 20 bases left in between. CDR3 length: 16 amino acids. Germline CDR1 is MDHEN and CDR2 is SYDVKM. The method was immunoSEQ multiplex PCR; TCRdb's version includes in-frame clones alone and lacks a portion of them. The sample yields more than 15,000 clones, around 89% seen once. The chain uses TRBV28 and TRBJ1-5, with unresolved D. The sequence derives from a female donor in good health, enrolled as a control in a pregnancy study. This specimen was CD8+ T cells from peripheral blood mononuclear cells, taken in the second trimester of pregnancy. The CDR3 is CASNAVGQQLNQPQHF. The CDR3 bases are TGTGCCAGCAATGCAGTGGGCCAGCAACTTAATCAGCCCCAGCATTTT.